This T cell receptor (beta chain) stems from a study of shared clonotypes between healthy human individuals. Study summary: CD4 naive and memory got three plates each, CD8 naive two, CD8 memory one.

This CDR3 is 14 amino acids long. Germline V gives CDR1 KGHSH, CDR2 LQKENI. V was pared by 6 bases and J by 1 base, with 12 bases between. Measured with immunoSEQ multiplex PCR; TCRdb has only the in-frame clones, and not every one. In the table there are roughly 2,500,000 clones, more than 85% of which are singletons. Study-wide findings and caveats: Naive subsets tended to show greater estimated richness than memory subsets.

To note about this clone: Its antigen is not identified.

The sequenced material came from naive CD4+ T cells from PBMCs. Described subset: CD45RA+ positively selected. The TCR sequence derives from a man between 18 and 29 years old in good health. Some clones in this sample may be carry-over from other donors' samples. The rearrangement uses TRBV18 and TRBJ2-5, with D possibly being TRBD1 (6 bases). CDR3 loop: CASSQRTAQETQYF. The CDR3 bases are TGTGCCAGCTCTCAAAGGACAGCCCAAGAGACCCAGTACTTC.